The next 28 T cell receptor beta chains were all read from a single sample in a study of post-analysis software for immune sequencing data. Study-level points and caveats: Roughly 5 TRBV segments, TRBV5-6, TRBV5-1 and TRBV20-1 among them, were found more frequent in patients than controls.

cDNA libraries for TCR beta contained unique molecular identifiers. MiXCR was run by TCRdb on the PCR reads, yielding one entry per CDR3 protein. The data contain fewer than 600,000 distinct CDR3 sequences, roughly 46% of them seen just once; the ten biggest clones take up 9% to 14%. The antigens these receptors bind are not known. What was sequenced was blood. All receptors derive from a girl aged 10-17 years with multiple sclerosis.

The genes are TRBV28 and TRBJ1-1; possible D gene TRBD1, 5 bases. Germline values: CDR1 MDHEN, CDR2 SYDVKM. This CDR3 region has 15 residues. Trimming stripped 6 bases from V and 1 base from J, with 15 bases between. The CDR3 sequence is CASSFDRRGNTEAFF. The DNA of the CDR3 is TGTGCCAGCAGCTTTGACAGAAGAGGGAACACTGAAGCTTTCTTT.

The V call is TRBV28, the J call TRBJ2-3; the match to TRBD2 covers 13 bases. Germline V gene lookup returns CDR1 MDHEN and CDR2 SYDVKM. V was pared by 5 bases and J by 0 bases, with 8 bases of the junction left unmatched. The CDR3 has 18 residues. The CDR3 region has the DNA TGTGCCAGCAGTATGGGACTAGCGGGATACTCTAGCACAGATACGCAGTATTTT. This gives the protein CASSMGLAGYSSTDTQYF.

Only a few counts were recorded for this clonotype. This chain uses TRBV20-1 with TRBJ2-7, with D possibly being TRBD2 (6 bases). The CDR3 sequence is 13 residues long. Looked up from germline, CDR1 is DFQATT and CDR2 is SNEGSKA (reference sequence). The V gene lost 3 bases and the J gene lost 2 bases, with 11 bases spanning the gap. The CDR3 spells CSASAGSPYEQYF. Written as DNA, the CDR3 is TGCAGTGCTAGTGCGGGGAGCCCCTACGAGCAGTACTTC.

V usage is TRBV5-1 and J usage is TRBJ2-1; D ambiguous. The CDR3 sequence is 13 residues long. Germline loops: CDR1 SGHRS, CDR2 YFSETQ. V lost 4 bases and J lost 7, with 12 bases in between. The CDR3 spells CASSTGPGNEQFF. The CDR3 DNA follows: TGCGCCAGCAGCACCGGACCCGGGAATGAGCAGTTCTTC.

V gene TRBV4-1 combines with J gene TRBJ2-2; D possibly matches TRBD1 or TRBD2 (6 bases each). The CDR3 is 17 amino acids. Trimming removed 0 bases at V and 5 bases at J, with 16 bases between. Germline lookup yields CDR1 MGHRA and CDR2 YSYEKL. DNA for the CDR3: TGCGCCAGCAGCCAAGATTTGCGAGGGGGGAGGACCGGGGAGCTGTTTTTT. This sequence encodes CASSQDLRGGRTGELFF.

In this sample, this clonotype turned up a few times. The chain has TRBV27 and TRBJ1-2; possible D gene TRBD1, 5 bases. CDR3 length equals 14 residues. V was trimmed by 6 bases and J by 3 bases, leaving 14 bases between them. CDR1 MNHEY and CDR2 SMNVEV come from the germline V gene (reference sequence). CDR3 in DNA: TGTGCCAGCAGACCCGGGGCTTGGGACTATGGCTACACCTTC. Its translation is CASRPGAWDYGYTF.

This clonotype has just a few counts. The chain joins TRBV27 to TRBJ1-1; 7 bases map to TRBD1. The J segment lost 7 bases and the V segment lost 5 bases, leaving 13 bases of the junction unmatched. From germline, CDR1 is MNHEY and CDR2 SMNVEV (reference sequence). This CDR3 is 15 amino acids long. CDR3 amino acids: CASSTPGQQSGEAFF. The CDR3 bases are TGTGCCAGCAGTACACCGGGACAGCAGAGCGGTGAAGCTTTCTTT.

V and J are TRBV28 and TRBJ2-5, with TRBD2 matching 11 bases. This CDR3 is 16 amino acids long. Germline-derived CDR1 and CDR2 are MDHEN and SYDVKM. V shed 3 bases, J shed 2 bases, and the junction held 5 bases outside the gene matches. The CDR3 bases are TGTGCCAGCAGTTTGACTAGCGGGATAGCACAAGAGACCCAGTACTTC. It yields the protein CASSLTSGIAQETQYF.

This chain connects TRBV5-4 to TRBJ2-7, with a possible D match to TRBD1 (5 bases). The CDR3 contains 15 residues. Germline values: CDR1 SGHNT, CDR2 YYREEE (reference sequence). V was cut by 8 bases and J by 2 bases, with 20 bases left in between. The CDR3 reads CASPKKDSTPYEQYF. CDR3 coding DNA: TGTGCCAGTCCCAAGAAAGACAGCACTCCCTACGAGCAGTACTTC. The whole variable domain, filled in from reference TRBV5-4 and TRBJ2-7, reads ETGVTQSPTHLIKTRGQQVTLRCSSQSGHNTVSWYQQALGQGPQFIFQYYREEENGRGNFPPRFSGLQFPNYSSELNVNALELDDSALYLCASPKKDSTPYEQYFGPGTRLTVT.

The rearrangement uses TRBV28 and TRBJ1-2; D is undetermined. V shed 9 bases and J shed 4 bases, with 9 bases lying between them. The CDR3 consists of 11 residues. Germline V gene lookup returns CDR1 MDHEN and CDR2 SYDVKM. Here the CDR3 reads CASSGSYGYTF. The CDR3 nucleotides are TGTGCCAGTAGTGGGTCCTATGGCTACACCTTC.

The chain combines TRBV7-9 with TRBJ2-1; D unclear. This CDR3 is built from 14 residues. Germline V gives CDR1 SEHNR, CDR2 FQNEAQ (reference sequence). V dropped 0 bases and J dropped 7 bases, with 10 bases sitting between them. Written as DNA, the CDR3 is TGTGCCAGCAGCTTAGCCGGTCAGAGGAATGAGCAGTTCTTC. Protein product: CASSLAGQRNEQFF.

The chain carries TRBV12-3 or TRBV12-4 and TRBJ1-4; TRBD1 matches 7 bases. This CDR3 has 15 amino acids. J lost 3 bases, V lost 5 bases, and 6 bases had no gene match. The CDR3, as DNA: TGTGCCAGCAGTCCCTGGGACAGCTCTAATGAAAAACTGTTTTTT. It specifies CASSPWDSSNEKLFF.

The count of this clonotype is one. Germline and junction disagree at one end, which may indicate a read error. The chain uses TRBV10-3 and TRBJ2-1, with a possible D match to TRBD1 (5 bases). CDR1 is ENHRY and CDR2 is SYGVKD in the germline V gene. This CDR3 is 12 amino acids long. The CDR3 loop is CAIWTDINEKFF. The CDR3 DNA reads TGTGCCATCTGGACGGACATCAATGAGAAGTTCTTC.

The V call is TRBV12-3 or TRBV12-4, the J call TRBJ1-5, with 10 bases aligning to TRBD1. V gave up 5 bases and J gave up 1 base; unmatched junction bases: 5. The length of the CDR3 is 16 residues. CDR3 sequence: CASSPGQGVSNQPQHF. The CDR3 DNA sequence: TGTGCCAGCAGTCCAGGACAGGGGGTGAGCAATCAGCCCCAGCATTTT.

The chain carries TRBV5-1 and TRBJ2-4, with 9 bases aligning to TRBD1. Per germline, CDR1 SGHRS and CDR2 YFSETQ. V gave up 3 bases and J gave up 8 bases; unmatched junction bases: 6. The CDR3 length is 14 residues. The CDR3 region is CASSSGQGRDIQYF. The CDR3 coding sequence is TGCGCCAGCAGCTCCGGACAGGGGAGGGACATTCAGTACTTC.

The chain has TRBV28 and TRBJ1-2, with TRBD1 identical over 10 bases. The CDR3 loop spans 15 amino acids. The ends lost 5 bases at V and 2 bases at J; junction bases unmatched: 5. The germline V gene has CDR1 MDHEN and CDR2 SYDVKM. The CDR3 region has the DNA TGTGCCAGCAGTACACAGACAGGGGGCAACTATGGCTACACCTTC. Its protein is CASSTQTGGNYGYTF.

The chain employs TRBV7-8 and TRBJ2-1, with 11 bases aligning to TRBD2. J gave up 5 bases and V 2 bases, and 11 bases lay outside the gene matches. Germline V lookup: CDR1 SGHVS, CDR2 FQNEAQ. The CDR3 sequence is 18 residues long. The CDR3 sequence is CASSLNPAGTSGDNEQFF. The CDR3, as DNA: TGTGCCAGCAGCTTAAATCCCGCCGGGACTAGCGGAGACAATGAGCAGTTCTTC.

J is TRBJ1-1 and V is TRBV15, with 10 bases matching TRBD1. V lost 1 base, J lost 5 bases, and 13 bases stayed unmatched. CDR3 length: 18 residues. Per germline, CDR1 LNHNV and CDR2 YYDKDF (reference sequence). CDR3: CATSRGILGQGSGTEAFF. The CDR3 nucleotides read TGTGCCACCAGCAGAGGAATACTGGGACAGGGGAGCGGGACTGAAGCTTTCTTT.

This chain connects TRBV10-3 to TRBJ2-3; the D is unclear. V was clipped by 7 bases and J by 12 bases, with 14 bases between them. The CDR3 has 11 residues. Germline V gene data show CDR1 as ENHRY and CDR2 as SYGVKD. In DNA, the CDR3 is TGTGCCATCATTTCCCTGCGGCCCCAGTATTTT. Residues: CAIISLRPQYF.

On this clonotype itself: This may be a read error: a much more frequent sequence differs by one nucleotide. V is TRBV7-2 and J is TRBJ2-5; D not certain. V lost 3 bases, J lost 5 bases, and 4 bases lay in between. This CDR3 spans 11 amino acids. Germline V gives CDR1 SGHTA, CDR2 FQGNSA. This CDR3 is CASSFTETQYF. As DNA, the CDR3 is TGTGCCAGCAGCTTTACGGAGACCCAGTACTTC.

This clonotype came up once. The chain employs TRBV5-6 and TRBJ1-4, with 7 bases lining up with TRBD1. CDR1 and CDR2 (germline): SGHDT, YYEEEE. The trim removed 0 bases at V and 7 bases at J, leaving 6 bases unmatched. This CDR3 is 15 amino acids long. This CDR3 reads CASSLAVTGREKLFF. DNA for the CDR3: TGTGCCAGCAGCTTGGCTGTGACAGGGCGTGAAAAACTGTTTTTT.

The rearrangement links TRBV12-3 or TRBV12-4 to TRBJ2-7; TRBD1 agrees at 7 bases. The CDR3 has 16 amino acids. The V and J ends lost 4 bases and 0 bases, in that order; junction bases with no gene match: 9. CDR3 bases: TGTGCCAGCAGTTCGGCCGGGACAGCGTCCTCCTACGAGCAGTACTTC. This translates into CASSSAGTASSYEQYF.

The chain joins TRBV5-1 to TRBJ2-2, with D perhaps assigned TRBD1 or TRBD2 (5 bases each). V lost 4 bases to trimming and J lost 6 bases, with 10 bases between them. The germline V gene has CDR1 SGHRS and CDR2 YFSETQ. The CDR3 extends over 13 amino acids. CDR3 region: CASSVRESGELFF. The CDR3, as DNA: TGCGCCAGCAGCGTCAGGGAGTCCGGGGAGCTGTTTTTT.

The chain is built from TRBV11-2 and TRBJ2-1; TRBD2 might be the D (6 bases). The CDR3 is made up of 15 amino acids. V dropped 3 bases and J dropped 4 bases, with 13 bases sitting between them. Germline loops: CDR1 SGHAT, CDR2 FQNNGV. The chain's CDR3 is CASSLGSSEYNEQFF. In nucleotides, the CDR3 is TGTGCCAGCAGCTTGGGTTCTAGCGAGTACAATGAGCAGTTCTTC. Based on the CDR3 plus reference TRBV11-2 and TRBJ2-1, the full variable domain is EAGVAQSPRYKIIEKRQSVAFWCNPISGHATLYWYQQILGQGPKLLIQFQNNGVVDDSQLPKDRFSAERLKGVDSTLKIQPAKLEDSAVYLCASSLGSSEYNEQFFGPGTRLTVL.

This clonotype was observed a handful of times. For the CDR3, the DNA is TGCAGTGCTAGAGTTACTGGCCCCTTGAGGCCCTACGAGCAGTACTTC. Its translation is CSARVTGPLRPYEQYF. The rearrangement joins TRBV20-1 to TRBJ2-7; no definite D call. Germline V gene lookup returns CDR1 DFQATT and CDR2 SNEGSKA (reference sequence). The CDR3 extends over 16 amino acids. Trimming cost V 1 base and J 2 bases, with 18 bases left between them.

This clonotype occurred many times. The DNA of the CDR3 is TGTGCCATCAGCCTTGACAGGGAGAGCTCCTACGAGCAGTACTTC. Translating it yields CAISLDRESSYEQYF. The chain recombines TRBV10-3 with TRBJ2-7; 7 bases match TRBD1. The CDR3 extends over 15 amino acids. Trimming took 6 bases from V and 0 from J; bases not matched to a gene: 8. Germline CDR1 reads ENHRY; CDR2 reads SYGVKD.

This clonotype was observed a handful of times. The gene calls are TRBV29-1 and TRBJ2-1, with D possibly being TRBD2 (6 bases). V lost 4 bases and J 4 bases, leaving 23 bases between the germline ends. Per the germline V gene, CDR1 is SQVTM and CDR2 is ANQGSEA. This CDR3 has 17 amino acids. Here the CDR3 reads CSVVRLVAIKSYNEQFF. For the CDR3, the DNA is TGCAGCGTTGTACGACTAGTCGCAATTAAGTCGTACAATGAGCAGTTCTTC.

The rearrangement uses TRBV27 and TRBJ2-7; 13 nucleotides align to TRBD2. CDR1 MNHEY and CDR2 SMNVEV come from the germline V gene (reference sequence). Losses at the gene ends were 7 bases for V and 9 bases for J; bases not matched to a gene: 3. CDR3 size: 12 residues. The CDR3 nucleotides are TGTGCCAGCACGGGACTAGCGGGGACGCAGTACTTC. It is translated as CASTGLAGTQYF.